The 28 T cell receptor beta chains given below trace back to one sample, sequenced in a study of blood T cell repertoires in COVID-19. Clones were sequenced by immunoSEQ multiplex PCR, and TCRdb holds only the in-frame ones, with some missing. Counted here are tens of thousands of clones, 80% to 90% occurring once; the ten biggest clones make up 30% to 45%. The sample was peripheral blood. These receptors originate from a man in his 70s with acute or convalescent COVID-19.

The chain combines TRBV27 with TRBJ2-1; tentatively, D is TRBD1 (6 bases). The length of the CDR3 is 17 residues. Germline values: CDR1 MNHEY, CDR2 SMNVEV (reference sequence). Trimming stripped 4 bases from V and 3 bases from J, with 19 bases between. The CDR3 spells CASSWQVGEGVYNEQFF. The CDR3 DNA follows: TGTGCCAGCAGTTGGCAGGTCGGAGAGGGGGTCTACAATGAGCAGTTCTTC.

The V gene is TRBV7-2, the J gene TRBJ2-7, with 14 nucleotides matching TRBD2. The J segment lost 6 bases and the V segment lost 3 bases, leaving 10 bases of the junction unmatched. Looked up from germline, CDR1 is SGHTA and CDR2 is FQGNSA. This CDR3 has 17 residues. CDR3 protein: CASSFGLAGGPLAEQYF. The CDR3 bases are TGTGCCAGCAGCTTCGGACTAGCGGGAGGCCCTTTGGCCGAGCAGTACTTC.

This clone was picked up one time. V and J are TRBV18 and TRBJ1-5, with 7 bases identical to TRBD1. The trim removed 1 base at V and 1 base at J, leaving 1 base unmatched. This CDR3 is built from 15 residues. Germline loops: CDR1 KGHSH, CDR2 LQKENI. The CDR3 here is CASSPQGASNQPQHF. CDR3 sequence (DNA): TGTGCCAGCTCACCACAGGGGGCGAGCAATCAGCCCCAGCATTTT.

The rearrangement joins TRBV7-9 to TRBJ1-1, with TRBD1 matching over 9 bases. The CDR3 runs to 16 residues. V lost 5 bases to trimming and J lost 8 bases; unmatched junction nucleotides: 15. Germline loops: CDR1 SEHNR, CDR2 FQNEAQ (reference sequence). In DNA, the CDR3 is TGTGCCAGCAGCCCCGGGACAGGGACGTTTTGGGGGGAAGCTTTCTTT. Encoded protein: CASSPGTGTFWGEAFF.

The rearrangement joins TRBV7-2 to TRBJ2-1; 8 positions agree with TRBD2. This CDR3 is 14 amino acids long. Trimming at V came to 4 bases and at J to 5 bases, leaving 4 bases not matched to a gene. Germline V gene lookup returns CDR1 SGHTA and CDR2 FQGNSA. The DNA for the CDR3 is TGTGCCAGCAGCTCCTCGACTAGCGACAATGAGCAGTTCTTC. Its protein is CASSSSTSDNEQFF.

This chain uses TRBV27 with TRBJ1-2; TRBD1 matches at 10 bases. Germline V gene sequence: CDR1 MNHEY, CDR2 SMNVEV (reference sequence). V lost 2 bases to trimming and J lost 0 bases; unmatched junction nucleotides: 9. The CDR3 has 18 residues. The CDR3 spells CASSLRGTGVLANYGYTF. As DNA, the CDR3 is TGTGCCAGCAGTTTAAGGGGGACAGGGGTCCTAGCTAACTATGGCTACACCTTC.

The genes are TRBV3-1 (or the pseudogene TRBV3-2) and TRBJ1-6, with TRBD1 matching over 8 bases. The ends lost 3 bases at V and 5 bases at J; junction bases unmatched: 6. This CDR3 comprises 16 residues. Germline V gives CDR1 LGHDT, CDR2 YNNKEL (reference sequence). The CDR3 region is CASSQWGTGDNSPLHF. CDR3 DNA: TGTGCCAGCAGCCAGTGGGGGACAGGCGATAATTCACCCCTCCACTTT.

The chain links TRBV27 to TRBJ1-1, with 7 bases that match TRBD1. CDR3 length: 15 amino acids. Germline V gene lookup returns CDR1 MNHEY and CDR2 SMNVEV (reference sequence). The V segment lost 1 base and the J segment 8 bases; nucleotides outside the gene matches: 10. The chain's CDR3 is CASSLWGQRGAEAFF. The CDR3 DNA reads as TGTGCCAGCAGTTTATGGGGACAGAGAGGGGCCGAAGCTTTCTTT.

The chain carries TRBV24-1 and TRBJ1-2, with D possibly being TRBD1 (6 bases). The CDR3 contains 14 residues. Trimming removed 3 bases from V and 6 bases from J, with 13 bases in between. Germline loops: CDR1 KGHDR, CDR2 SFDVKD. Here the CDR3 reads CATSDGIGGHGYTF. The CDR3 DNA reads TGTGCCACCAGTGATGGGATCGGGGGGCATGGCTACACCTTC.

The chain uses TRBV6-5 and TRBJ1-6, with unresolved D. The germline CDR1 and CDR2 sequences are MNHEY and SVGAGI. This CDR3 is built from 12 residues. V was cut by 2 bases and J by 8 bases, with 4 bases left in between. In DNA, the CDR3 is TGTGCCAGCAGTTACGGCCATTCACCCCTCCACTTT. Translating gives CASSYGHSPLHF.

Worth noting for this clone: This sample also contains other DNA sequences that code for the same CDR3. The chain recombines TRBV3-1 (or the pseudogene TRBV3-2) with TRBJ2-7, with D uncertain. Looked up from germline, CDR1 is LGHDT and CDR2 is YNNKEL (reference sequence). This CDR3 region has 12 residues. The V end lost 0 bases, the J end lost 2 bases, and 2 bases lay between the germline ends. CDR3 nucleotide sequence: TGTGCCAGCAGCCAAGACACCTACGAGCAGTACTTC. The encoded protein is CASSQDTYEQYF.

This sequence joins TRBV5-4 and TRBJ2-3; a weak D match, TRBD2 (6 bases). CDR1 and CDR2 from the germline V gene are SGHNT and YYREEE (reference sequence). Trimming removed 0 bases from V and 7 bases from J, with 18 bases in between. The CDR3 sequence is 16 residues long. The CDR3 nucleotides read TGTGCCAGCAGCTTGGGTGAGCGTAATAGCGGTAATACGCAGTATTTT. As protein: CASSLGERNSGNTQYF.

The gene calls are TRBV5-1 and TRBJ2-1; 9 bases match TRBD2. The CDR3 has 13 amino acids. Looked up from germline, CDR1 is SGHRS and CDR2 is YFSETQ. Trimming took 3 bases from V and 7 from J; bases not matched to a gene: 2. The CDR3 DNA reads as TGCGCCAGCAGCTCCCTAGCGGGAAATGAGCAGTTCTTC. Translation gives CASSSLAGNEQFF. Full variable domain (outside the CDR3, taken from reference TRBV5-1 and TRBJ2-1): KAGVTQTPRYLIKTRGQQVTLSCSPISGHRSVSWYQQTPGQGLQFLFEYFSETQRNKGNFPGRFSGRQFSNSRSEMNVSTLELGDSALYLCASSSLAGNEQFFGPGTRLTVL.

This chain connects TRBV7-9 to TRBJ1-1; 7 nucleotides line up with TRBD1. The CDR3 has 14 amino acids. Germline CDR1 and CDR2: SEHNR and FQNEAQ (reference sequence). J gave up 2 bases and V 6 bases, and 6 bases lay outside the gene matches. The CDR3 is CASSFGQVNTEAFF. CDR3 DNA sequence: TGTGCCAGCAGTTTCGGACAGGTTAACACTGAAGCTTTCTTT.

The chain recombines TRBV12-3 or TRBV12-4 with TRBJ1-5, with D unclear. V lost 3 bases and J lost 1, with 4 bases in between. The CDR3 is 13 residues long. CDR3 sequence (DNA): TGTGCCAGCAGTTTTTCGAGCAATCAGCCCCAGCATTTT. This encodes CASSFSSNQPQHF.

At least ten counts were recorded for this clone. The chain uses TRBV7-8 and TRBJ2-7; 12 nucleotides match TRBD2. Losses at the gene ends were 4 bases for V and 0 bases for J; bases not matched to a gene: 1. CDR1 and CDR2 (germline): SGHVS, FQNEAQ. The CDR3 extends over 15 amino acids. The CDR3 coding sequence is TGTGCCAGCAGCTCACTAGCGGGGGGCTCCTACGAGCAGTACTTC. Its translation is CASSSLAGGSYEQYF.

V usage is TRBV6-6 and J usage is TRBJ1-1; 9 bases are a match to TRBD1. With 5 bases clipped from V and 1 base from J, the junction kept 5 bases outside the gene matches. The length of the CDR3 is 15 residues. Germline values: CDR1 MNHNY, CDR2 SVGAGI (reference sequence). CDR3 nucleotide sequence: TGTGCCAGCAGTCCCCCGGGACAGGGGAACACTGAAGCTTTCTTT. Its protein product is CASSPPGQGNTEAFF.

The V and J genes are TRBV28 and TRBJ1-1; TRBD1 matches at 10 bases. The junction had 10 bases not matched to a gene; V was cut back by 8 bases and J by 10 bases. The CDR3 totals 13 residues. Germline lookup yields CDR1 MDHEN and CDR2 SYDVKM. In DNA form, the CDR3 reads TGTGCCAGCGCGACAGGGGGCGATTTCGGAGCTTTCTTT. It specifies CASATGGDFGAFF.

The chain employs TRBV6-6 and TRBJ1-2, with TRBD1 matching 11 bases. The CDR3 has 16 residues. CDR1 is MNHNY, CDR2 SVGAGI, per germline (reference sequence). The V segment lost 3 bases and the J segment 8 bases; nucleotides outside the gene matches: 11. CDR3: CASSYIRTGGAEGYTF. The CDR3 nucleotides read TGTGCCAGCAGTTATATTAGGACAGGGGGCGCGGAAGGCTACACCTTC.

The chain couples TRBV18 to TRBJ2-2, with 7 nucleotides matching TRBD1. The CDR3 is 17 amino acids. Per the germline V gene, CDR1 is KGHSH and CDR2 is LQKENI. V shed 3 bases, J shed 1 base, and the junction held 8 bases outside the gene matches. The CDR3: CASSPGQVHMNTGELFF. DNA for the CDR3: TGTGCCAGCTCACCCGGACAGGTCCATATGAACACCGGGGAGCTGTTTTTT.

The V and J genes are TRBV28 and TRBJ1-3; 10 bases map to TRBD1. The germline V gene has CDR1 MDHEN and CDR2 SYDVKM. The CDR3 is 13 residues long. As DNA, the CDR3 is TGTTGGACTCGGGACAGGGGAGCAAACACCATATATTTT. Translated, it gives CWTRDRGANTIYF.

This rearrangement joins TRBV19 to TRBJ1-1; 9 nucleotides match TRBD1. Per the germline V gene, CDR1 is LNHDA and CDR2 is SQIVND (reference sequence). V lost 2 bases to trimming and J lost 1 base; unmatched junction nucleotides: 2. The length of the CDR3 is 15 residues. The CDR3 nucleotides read TGTGCCAGTAGTATACGGGGACAGGGGAACACTGAAGCTTTCTTT. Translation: CASSIRGQGNTEAFF.

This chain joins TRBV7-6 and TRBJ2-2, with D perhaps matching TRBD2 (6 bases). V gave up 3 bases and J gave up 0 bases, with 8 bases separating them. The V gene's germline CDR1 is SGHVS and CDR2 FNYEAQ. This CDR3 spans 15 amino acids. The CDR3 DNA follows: TGTGCCAGCAGCTTTGGCGGGGCGAACACCGGGGAGCTGTTTTTT. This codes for CASSFGGANTGELFF.

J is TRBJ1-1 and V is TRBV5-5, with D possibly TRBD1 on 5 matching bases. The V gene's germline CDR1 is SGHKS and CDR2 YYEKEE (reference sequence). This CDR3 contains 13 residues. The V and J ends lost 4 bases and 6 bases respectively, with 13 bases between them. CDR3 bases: TGTGCCAGCAGCCCTTGGGGGGGAGCTGAAGCTTTCTTT. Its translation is CASSPWGGAEAFF. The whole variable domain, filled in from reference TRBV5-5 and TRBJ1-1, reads DAGVTQSPTHLIKTRGQQVTLRCSPISGHKSVSWYQQVLGQGPQFIFQYYEKEERGRGNFPDRFSARQFPNYSSELNVNALLLGDSALYLCASSPWGGAEAFFGQGTRLTVV.

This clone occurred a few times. The CDR3 sequence: CASSLHPGGAAGELFF. The CDR3 DNA reads as TGTGCCAGCAGCCTACACCCCGGGGGGGCCGCCGGGGAGCTGTTTTTT. The chain uses TRBV7-2 and TRBJ2-2, with TRBD2 matching 8 bases. The V segment lost 5 bases and the J segment 6 bases; nucleotides outside the gene matches: 11. The germline CDR1 and CDR2 sequences are SGHTA and FQGNSA. This CDR3 region has 16 residues.

The CDR3 loop is CASSFGGSWGNEQFF. DNA of the CDR3: TGCGCCAGCAGCTTCGGCGGGAGCTGGGGGAATGAGCAGTTCTTC. The chain joins TRBV5-1 to TRBJ2-1, with TRBD2 matching over 7 bases. With V trimmed by 2 bases and J by 7 bases, 9 bases remained unmatched. The V gene's germline CDR1 is SGHRS and CDR2 YFSETQ. CDR3 length: 15 residues. The full variable domain, its missing parts supplied by reference TRBV5-1 and TRBJ2-1, is KAGVTQTPRYLIKTRGQQVTLSCSPISGHRSVSWYQQTPGQGLQFLFEYFSETQRNKGNFPGRFSGRQFSNSRSEMNVSTLELGDSALYLCASSFGGSWGNEQFFGPGTRLTVL.

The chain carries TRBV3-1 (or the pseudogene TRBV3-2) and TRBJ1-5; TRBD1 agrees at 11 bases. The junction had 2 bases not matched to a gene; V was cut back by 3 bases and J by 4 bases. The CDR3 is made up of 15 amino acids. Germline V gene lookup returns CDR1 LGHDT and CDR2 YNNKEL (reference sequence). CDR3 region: CASSHGTGGNQPQHF. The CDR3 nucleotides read TGTGCCAGCAGCCACGGGACAGGGGGAAATCAGCCCCAGCATTTT.

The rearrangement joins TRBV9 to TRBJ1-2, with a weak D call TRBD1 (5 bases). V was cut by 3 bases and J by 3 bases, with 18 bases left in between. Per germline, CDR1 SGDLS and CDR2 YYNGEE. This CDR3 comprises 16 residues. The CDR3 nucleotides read TGTGCCAGCAGCGCCGACTGGGGGGGTAAGGACTATGGCTACACCTTC. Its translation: CASSADWGGKDYGYTF.